The sequence of this T cell receptor (beta chain) was determined in a study of blood T cell repertoires in COVID-19 (TCRdb year 2020). Some background on the complete study: Collaborator samples came from the United States, Italy and Spain and covered acute and convalescent phases of COVID-19. The dataset comprised deeply sampled blood TCRbeta repertoires from subjects exposed to, actively infected with, or recovered from COVID-19. Samples came from the ongoing ImmuneRACE study (first 160 participants) plus 1,254 subjects from 6 global collaborators. The repertoires were released in a freely available public database intended as a resource for research on the immune response to SARS-CoV-2. Sample metadata almost always included a de-identified subject ID, COVID-19 status, age in years and sex. Where available, HLA class I and class II types were taken from metadata supplied by the sample provider and were not determined by assay-based typing. The prospective study material was composed of cDNA or gDNA derived from T cells, B-cell-depleted T cells, or PBMCs.

TCRbeta CDR3 regions were amplified from genomic DNA by means of the immunoSEQ Assay, a bias-controlled multiplex PCR. From the authors' description of their analysis: Within the assay, amplification of reference gene primers was used to estimate how many nucleated cells each sample contained. To quantify the absolute abundance of each unique TCRbeta CDR3 rearrangement, sequence reads were collapsed and filtered. For each sample, productive Simpson clonality was calculated by taking the square root of Simpson's diversity index across productive rearrangements. TCRdb holds this immuneACCESS table with in-frame rearrangements only. Some clones are missing; in checked studies, unresolved V genes explain under half, and the rest has no known cause. V and J calls and clone size come straight from that table; D and trimming were deduced from the DNA. In this sample the table shows about 250,000 clones, roughly 91% of which occur a single time. The ten largest clones add up to 0.9% to 1% of the sample.

The germline V gene supplies CDR1 MDHEN and CDR2 SYDVKM. The CDR3 sequence holds 13 residues, the cysteine and phenylalanine included. Solely the CDR3 DNA is kept, with 39 bases framed from the first base. Between the V and J ends, shortened by 1 base and 8 bases respectively, the junction contains 11 bases. On the study overall, not on this receptor specifically: The quantity of clinical and demographic metadata differed by source and by participant and was supplied without curation.

Note on this clone: This receptor's antigen is unknown. No per-base quality is available; no much larger clone lies one base away.

A second Seattle source provided samples from volunteer blood donors who had recovered from COVID-19. Whole blood was collected in K2EDTA tubes by collaborating institutions according to the institutions' own protocols. For TCRbeta analysis, collaborators shipped samples as frozen whole blood, isolated PBMCs, or DNA extracted from either of those sample types. The source is a woman aged 35 to 49 who had recovered from COVID-19. Sequenced material: peripheral blood. Rearrangement joined TRBV28 to TRBJ1-2, with no reliable assignment of the D segment. The sequenced DNA is TGTGCCAGCAGTTTATTGGGCAGGCCGGGCTACACCTTC. It specifies CASSLLGRPGYTF.